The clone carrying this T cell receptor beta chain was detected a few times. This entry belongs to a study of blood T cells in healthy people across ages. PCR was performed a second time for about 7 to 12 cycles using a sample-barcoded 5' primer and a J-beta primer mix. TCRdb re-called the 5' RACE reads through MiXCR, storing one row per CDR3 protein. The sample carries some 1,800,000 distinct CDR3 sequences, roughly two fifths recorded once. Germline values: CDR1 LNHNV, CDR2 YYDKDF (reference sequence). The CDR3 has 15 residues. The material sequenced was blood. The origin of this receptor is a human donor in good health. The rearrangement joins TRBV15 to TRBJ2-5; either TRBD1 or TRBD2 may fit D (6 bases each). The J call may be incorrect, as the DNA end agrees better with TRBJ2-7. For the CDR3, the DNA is TGTGCCACCAGCAGAGGGTACGGGGGCTTAGGCGAGCAGTACTTC. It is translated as CATSRGYGGLGEQYF.